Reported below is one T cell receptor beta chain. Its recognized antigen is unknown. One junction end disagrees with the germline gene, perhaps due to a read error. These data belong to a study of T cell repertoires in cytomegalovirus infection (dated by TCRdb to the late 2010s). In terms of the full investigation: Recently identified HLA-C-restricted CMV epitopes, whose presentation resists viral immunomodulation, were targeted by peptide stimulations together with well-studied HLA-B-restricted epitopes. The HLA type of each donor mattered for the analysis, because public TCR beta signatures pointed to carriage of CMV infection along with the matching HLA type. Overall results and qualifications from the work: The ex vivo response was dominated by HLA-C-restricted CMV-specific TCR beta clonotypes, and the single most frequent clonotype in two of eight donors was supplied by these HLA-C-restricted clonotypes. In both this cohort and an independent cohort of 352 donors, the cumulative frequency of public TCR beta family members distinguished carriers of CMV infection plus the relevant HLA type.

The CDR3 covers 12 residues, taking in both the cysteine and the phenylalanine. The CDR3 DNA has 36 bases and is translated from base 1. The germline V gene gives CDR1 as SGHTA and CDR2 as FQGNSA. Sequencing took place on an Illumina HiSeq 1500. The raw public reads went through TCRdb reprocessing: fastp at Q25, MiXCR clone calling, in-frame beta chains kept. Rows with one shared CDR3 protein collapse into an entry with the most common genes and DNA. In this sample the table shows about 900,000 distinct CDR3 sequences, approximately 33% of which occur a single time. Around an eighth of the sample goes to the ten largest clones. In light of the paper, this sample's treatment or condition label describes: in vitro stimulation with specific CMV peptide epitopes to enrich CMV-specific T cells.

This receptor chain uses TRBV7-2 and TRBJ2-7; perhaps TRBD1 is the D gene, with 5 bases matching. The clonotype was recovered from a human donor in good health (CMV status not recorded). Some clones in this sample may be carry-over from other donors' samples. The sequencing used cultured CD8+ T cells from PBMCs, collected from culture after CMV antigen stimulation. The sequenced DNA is TGTGCCAACAGCTTAGCAGGGTTCGAGCAGTACTTC. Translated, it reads CANSLAGFEQYF.